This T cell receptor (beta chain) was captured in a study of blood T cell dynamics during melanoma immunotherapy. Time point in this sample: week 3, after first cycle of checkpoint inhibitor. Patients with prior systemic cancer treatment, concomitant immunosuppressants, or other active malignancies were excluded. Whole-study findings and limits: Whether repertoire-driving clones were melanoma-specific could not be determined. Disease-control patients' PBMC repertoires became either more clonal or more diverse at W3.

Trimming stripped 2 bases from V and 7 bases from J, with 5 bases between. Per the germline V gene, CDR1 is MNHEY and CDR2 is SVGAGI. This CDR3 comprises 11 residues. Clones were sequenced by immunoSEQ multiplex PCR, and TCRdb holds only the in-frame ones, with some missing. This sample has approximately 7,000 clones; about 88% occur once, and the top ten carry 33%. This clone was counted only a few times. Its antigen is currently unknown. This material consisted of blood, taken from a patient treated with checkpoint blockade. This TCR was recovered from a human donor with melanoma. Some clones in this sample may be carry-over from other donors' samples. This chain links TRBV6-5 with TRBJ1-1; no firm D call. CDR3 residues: CASSYRNEAFF. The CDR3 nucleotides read TGTGCCAGCAGTTACCGAAATGAAGCTTTCTTT.